This T cell receptor (beta chain) was identified during a study of blood T cell repertoires in COVID-19. This CDR3 is built from 16 residues. The germline V gene has CDR1 SGHAT and CDR2 FQNNGV. Losses at the gene ends were 5 bases for V and 7 bases for J; bases not matched to a gene: 12. The data were produced by immunoSEQ multiplex PCR, yet TCRdb's version contains in-frame clones alone and is incomplete. This table holds 100,000 or so clones, around 84% found once. The receptor was isolated from a woman aged 70-85 years with active or convalescent COVID-19. The sequenced material came from peripheral blood. V is TRBV11-2 and J is TRBJ2-7; the match to TRBD1 covers 12 bases. The CDR3: CASSVIPGQGAGEQYF. The CDR3 bases are TGTGCCAGCAGCGTAATACCGGGACAGGGGGCGGGGGAGCAGTACTTC.